Presented here are 5 T cell receptor beta chains from one specimen sequenced in a study of vaccination effects on CD4 cells after COVID-19. The protocol was immunoSEQ multiplex PCR, while the TCRdb copy is restricted to in-frame clones and leaves out a portion. The table shows tens of thousands of clones, with approximately 70% occurring only once. Before sequencing took place, the ViraFEST assay used viral peptide pools to expand antigen-specific CD4+ T cells. Isolating CD4+ T cells followed roughly ten days of culture. Previously uninfected by SARS-CoV-2, the vaccine recipients also showed negative nucleocapsid antibodies. The antigens of these receptors remain unknown. The sample consisted of CD4+ T cells from PBMCs cultured with HCoV-OC43 spike peptides, taken before COVID-19 vaccination. Specified subset: HCoV-OC43 spike overlapping peptide pool stimulation. The receptors come from a human donor who received a COVID-19 vaccine.

The rearrangement links TRBV19 to TRBJ1-2, with 7 bases aligning to TRBD1. Trimming removed 8 bases from V and 5 bases from J; junction bases left unmatched: 14. This CDR3 contains 15 residues. Germline V gene sequence: CDR1 LNHDA, CDR2 SQIVND (reference sequence). The CDR3 region is CASSLRLQGMYGYTF. As DNA, the CDR3 is TGTGCCAGTTCCTTACGTTTACAGGGGATGTATGGCTACACCTTC.

The J gene is TRBJ1-3, the V gene TRBV18, with D unresolved. CDR1 KGHSH and CDR2 LQKENI come from the germline V gene. V gave up 2 bases and J gave up 4 bases, with 15 bases separating them. This CDR3 spans 16 amino acids. The CDR3 loop is CASSPTTLHSGNTIYF. CDR3 DNA: TGTGCCAGCTCACCAACCACGCTTCACTCAGGAAACACCATATATTTT.

The chain employs TRBV18 and TRBJ2-2, with 8 bases identical to TRBD1. After removal of 3 bases from V and 1 base from J, the junction contained 4 bases not matched to a gene. The CDR3 is 16 residues long. Germline V gene lookup returns CDR1 KGHSH and CDR2 LQKENI. CDR3 in DNA: TGTGCCAGCTCACCCCCCGGGACAGGGAACACCGGGGAGCTGTTTTTT. The encoded protein is CASSPPGTGNTGELFF.

This clone was detected a few times. The chain's CDR3 is CASSQGMHLAKNIQYF. The CDR3 coding sequence is TGCGCCAGCAGCCAGGGCATGCATCTAGCCAAAAACATTCAGTACTTC. This chain links TRBV4-3 with TRBJ2-4, with D uncertain. CDR3 length: 16 residues. CDR1 is LGHNA, CDR2 YSLEER, per germline. V was trimmed by 3 bases and J by 0 bases, leaving 12 bases between them.

This clone showed up just a few times. CDR3 bases: TGTGCCAGCAGCTTAGGACCGAGCACAGATACGCAGTATTTT. Translated, it gives CASSLGPSTDTQYF. The chain combines TRBV11-3 with TRBJ2-3; unclear D gene. The length of the CDR3 is 14 residues. Trimming removed 1 base from V and 0 bases from J, with 5 bases in between. Germline V lookup: CDR1 SGHNT, CDR2 YENEEA.